The present T cell receptor (beta chain) was sequenced within a study of human CD8 memory T cell subsets. Germline V gives CDR1 SGHTA, CDR2 FQGTGA. The CDR3 has 15 residues. Total CD8+ T cells were enriched by a separation that was negative and magnetic. Total RNA was taken from around 140,000 sorted CD8+ T cells, in duplicate, per subset. Study findings and constraints: Stem-like memory T cell repertoires seemed more diverse than precursor exhausted ones by Chao1 estimates.

Generation of TCR beta libraries used UMI-labeled 5' RACE. TCRdb reworked the 5' RACE reads into one entry per CDR3 protein, no DNA. The sample holds about 17,000 distinct CDR3 sequences. With regard to this clonotype: Its target is not known.

The sequence derives from a human donor in good health. Input material: CD8+ T cells from PBMCs. J is TRBJ2-7 and V is TRBV7-3; TCRdb names TRBD2, which stays unverified in the absence of DNA. CDR3 residues: CASSLFAGGAYEQYF.